This record covers a single T cell receptor (beta chain). This clonotype occurred many times. Its specific antigen is unknown. Per-base quality was not reported, and no clone a single base away is much larger than it. These data originate in a study (dated by TCRdb to 2016 to 2017). V is shortened by 0 bases, J by 3 bases, and the region joining them spans 12 bases. Its CDR3 holds 17 amino acids, cysteine through phenylalanine. The CDR3 DNA has 51 bases and is translated from base 1. Looking up the germline V gene (reference sequence) yields CDR1 MNHNY and CDR2 SVGAGI. Library preparation used RT-PCR. This sample was sequenced with an Illumina MiSeq. TCRdb's own reprocessing of the public reads used fastp at Q25 and MiXCR and kept productive beta chains. Rows matching on CDR3 protein sequence are summarized as one entry with the most common DNA and genes. This sample holds about 680,000 distinct CDR3 sequences; 12% to 15% were observed only once. The leading ten clones occupy just over 3.5% of the sample.

Source material: memory CD4+ T cells from blood. The sequence came from a female donor in good health, serving as a healthy control. The rearranged chain carries TRBV6-6 and TRBJ1-6; the D gene is perhaps TRBD1, from 6 matching bases. The CDR3 protein is CASSYSRQGIYNSPLHF. The DNA is TGTGCCAGCAGTTACTCAAGGCAGGGGATCTATAATTCACCCCTCCACTTT.